Listed below are T cell receptor beta chains from one sample, sequenced in a study of T cell responses to AZD1222 COVID-19 vaccine. TCRdb keeps only in-frame clones here, not all; method: immunoSEQ multiplex PCR. The top ten clones hold roughly 1.5% of a sample with about 140,000 clones, 85% to 90% of them seen once. The source was peripheral blood, collected on day 0 of AZD1222 vaccination. All receptors derive from an adult in good health. CDR3s include the opening cysteine and the closing phenylalanine or tryptophan. The D gene is left open where the match is weak.

J gene: TRBJ2-5
V gene: TRBV18
D gene: NA
CDR3 protein: CASSHRGGSSGVETQYF
CDR3 DNA: TGTGCCAGCTCACACAGAGGAGGAAGTAGTGGGGTGGAGACCCAGTACTTC

J gene: TRBJ1-5
V gene: TRBV19
D gene: NA
CDR3 protein: CANPGAGGRSNQPQHF
CDR3 DNA: TGTGCCAATCCCGGGGCGGGGGGAAGAAGCAATCAGCCCCAGCATTTT

J gene: TRBJ1-2
V gene: TRBV7-2
D gene: NA
CDR3 protein: CASSFGRRGTNYGYTF
CDR3 DNA: TGTGCCAGCAGCTTTGGACGCCGGGGAACTAACTATGGCTACACCTTC

J gene: TRBJ1-1
V gene: TRBV6-5
D gene: NA
CDR3 protein: CASLRGDTEAFF
CDR3 DNA: TGTGCCAGCCTAAGGGGGGACACTGAAGCTTTCTTT

J gene: TRBJ2-1
V gene: TRBV14
D gene: TRBD2
CDR3 protein: CASSQDGTRGARNEQFF
CDR3 DNA: TGTGCCAGCAGCCAAGACGGGACTAGAGGGGCAAGGAATGAGCAGTTCTTC

J gene: TRBJ1-1
V gene: TRBV5-1
D gene: TRBD1
CDR3 protein: CASSWGQGGMNTEAFF
CDR3 DNA: TGCGCCAGCAGCTGGGGACAGGGGGGAATGAACACTGAAGCTTTCTTT

J gene: TRBJ1-6
V gene: TRBV27
D gene: TRBD1
CDR3 protein: CASSFAARGDSPLHF
CDR3 DNA: TGTGCCAGCAGTTTCGCGGCCAGGGGGGATTCACCCCTCCACTTT

J gene: TRBJ2-7
V gene: TRBV19
D gene: NA
CDR3 protein: CASSPLGGTAAPNSYEQYF
CDR3 DNA: TGTGCCAGTAGCCCCCTCGGCGGGACTGCCGCGCCCAACTCCTACGAGCAGTACTTC

J gene: TRBJ1-1
V gene: TRBV5-6
D gene: TRBD1
CDR3 protein: CASSLGQGLNTEAFF
CDR3 DNA: TGTGCCAGCAGCTTGGGACAGGGGTTGAACACTGAAGCTTTCTTT

J gene: TRBJ1-4
V gene: TRBV9
D gene: NA
CDR3 protein: CASSVGLVANEKLFF
CDR3 DNA: TGTGCCAGCAGCGTAGGACTGGTGGCTAATGAAAAACTGTTTTTT

J gene: TRBJ1-4
V gene: TRBV6-5
D gene: TRBD1
CDR3 protein: CASSQTGVEKLFF
CDR3 DNA: TGTGCCAGCAGCCAGACAGGGGTTGAAAAACTGTTTTTT

J gene: TRBJ1-1
V gene: TRBV19
D gene: NA
CDR3 protein: CASSILVNTEAFF
CDR3 DNA: TGTGCCAGTAGTATATTAGTAAACACTGAAGCTTTCTTT

J gene: TRBJ1-2
V gene: TRBV5-1
D gene: TRBD1
CDR3 protein: CASRPGTGTYGYTF
CDR3 DNA: TGCGCCAGCAGACCCGGGACAGGGACCTATGGCTACACCTTC

J gene: TRBJ2-7
V gene: TRBV7-2
D gene: TRBD2
CDR3 protein: CASSPLAGAAGQYF
CDR3 DNA: TGTGCCAGCAGCCCGCTAGCGGGAGCCGCTGGGCAGTACTTC

J gene: TRBJ2-3
V gene: TRBV7-8
D gene: NA
CDR3 protein: CASKGTSTDTQYF
CDR3 DNA: TGTGCCAGCAAGGGAACTAGCACAGATACGCAGTATTTT

J gene: TRBJ1-4
V gene: TRBV6-6
D gene: NA
CDR3 protein: CASSFGQPNEKLFF
CDR3 DNA: TGTGCCAGCAGTTTTGGACAGCCTAATGAAAAACTGTTTTTT

J gene: TRBJ2-3
V gene: TRBV7-6
D gene: TRBD1
CDR3 protein: CASSQRTGGVTDTQYF
CDR3 DNA: TGTGCCAGCAGCCAACGGACAGGGGGGGTCACAGATACGCAGTATTTT

J gene: TRBJ2-7
V gene: TRBV14
D gene: TRBD1
CDR3 protein: CASSQALTLVRGSDEQYF
CDR3 DNA: TGTGCCAGCAGCCAAGCCTTGACTTTGGTCAGGGGGTCGGACGAGCAGTACTTC

J gene: TRBJ1-2
V gene: TRBV29-1
D gene: NA
CDR3 protein: CSVEDLAGSYGYTF
CDR3 DNA: TGCAGCGTTGAAGATCTAGCAGGGAGCTATGGCTACACCTTC

J gene: TRBJ2-7
V gene: TRBV5-5
D gene: TRBD1
CDR3 protein: CASSLRGGVGSYEQYF
CDR3 DNA: TGTGCCAGCAGCTTGCGAGGGGGCGTTGGCTCCTACGAGCAGTACTTC

J gene: TRBJ2-1
V gene: TRBV28
D gene: NA
CDR3 protein: CASTKGTWQFF
CDR3 DNA: TGTGCCAGCACCAAGGGGACCTGGCAGTTCTTC

J gene: TRBJ2-5
V gene: TRBV20-1
D gene: NA
CDR3 protein: CSVGHLETQYF
CDR3 DNA: TGCAGTGTTGGTCACCTGGAGACCCAGTACTTC

J gene: TRBJ2-1
V gene: TRBV2
D gene: NA
CDR3 protein: CASSGGYNEQFF
CDR3 DNA: TGTGCCAGCAGCGGAGGTTACAATGAGCAGTTCTTC

J gene: TRBJ2-2
V gene: TRBV19
D gene: TRBD2
CDR3 protein: CASSTSGMVTGELFF
CDR3 DNA: TGTGCCAGTAGTACCAGCGGGATGGTGACCGGGGAGCTGTTTTTT

J gene: TRBJ2-6
V gene: TRBV9
D gene: NA
CDR3 protein: CASSVEGGGAGANVLTF
CDR3 DNA: TGTGCCAGCAGCGTAGAGGGAGGGGGCGCTGGGGCCAACGTCCTGACTTTC

J gene: TRBJ1-5
V gene: TRBV28
D gene: NA
CDR3 protein: CATTGRTNQPQHF
CDR3 DNA: TGTGCCACCACGGGACGGACTAATCAGCCCCAGCATTTT

J gene: TRBJ2-7
V gene: TRBV5-1
D gene: NA
CDR3 protein: CASSFGTDYEQYF
CDR3 DNA: TGCGCCAGCAGCTTCGGGACTGACTACGAGCAGTACTTC

J gene: TRBJ2-1
V gene: TRBV19
D gene: NA
CDR3 protein: CASTVVGGGSDNEQFF
CDR3 DNA: TGTGCCAGTACCGTCGTAGGGGGAGGGAGCGACAATGAGCAGTTCTTC

J gene: TRBJ2-7
V gene: TRBV6-1
D gene: TRBD2
CDR3 protein: CASSELAENAGEQYF
CDR3 DNA: TGTGCCAGCAGTGAACTAGCGGAGAATGCCGGCGAGCAGTACTTC